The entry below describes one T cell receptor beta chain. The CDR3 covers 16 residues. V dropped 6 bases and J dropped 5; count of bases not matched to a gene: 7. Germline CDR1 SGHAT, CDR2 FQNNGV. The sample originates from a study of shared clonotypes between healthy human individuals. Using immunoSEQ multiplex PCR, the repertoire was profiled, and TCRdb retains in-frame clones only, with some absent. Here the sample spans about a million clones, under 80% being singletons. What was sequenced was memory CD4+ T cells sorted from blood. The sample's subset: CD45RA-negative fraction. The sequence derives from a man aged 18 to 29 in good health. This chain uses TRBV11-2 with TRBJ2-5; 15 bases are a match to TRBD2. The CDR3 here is CASRPGTSGRTETQYF. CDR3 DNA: TGTGCCAGCAGGCCCGGGACTAGCGGGAGGACGGAGACCCAGTACTTC.